These 14 T cell receptor beta chains originate from one sample sequenced in a study of blood T cells in healthy people across ages. Primers used in a second PCR of about 6 to 11 cycles were a sample-barcoded 5' primer and a J-beta primer mix. TCRdb re-called the 5' RACE reads with MiXCR, one entry per CDR3 protein. The data hold about 1.6 million distinct CDR3 sequences, with about 35% observed a single time. Sequencing was done on a sample of blood. The origin of the receptors is a woman aged 25 to 39 in good health.

The V and J genes are TRBV11-2 and TRBJ1-5, with TRBD1 identical over 7 bases. The CDR3 runs to 13 residues. Losses at the gene ends were 7 bases for V and 9 bases for J; bases not matched to a gene: 9. Germline assignment: CDR1 SGHAT and CDR2 FQNNGV. CDR3: CASTGAPGGPQHF. CDR3 nucleotides: TGTGCCAGCACAGGGGCCCCAGGGGGGCCCCAGCATTTT.

The rearrangement links TRBV20-1 to TRBJ2-1; D gene ambiguous. This CDR3 has 14 amino acids. Germline values: CDR1 DFQATT, CDR2 SNEGSKA (reference sequence). Between the trimmed V and J ends, which lost 3 bases and 7 bases, there was a span of 16 bases. Written as DNA, the CDR3 is TGCAGTGCTAGCGACCGACGAGTCGGGAATGAGCAGTTCTTC. Its protein product is CSASDRRVGNEQFF.

This clonotype was counted only a few times. The gene calls are TRBV7-8 and TRBJ1-1; D possibly corresponds to TRBD1 (5 bases). Deletions cut 6 bases from V and 4 bases from J, with 21 bases between. Germline V lookup: CDR1 SGHVS, CDR2 FQNEAQ. The CDR3 length is 16 residues. CDR3 in amino acids: CASSPASGLLSTEAFF. CDR3 coding DNA: TGTGCCAGCAGTCCCGCTTCGGGGCTATTGAGCACTGAAGCTTTCTTT.

At least ten counts were recorded for this clonotype. V usage is TRBV20-1 and J usage is TRBJ2-3, with 9 bases matching TRBD1. The CDR3 length is 15 residues. The V gene end was trimmed by 0 bases and the J gene end by 1 base; junction bases not matched to a gene: 2. Germline CDR1 reads DFQATT; CDR2 reads SNEGSKA (reference sequence). The CDR3 sequence is CSAREQGAGTDTQYF. The CDR3 nucleotides are TGCAGTGCTAGAGAACAGGGGGCTGGCACAGATACGCAGTATTTT.

The chain recombines TRBV6-1 with TRBJ1-5; possible D gene TRBD1, 5 bases. CDR3 length: 16 amino acids. Germline lookup yields CDR1 MNHNS and CDR2 SASEGT. V was pared by 4 bases and J by 3 bases, with 16 bases between. In DNA, the CDR3 is TGTGCCAGCAGTGGATTGGGGGAGATTTCCAATCAGCCCCAGCATTTT. Its protein is CASSGLGEISNQPQHF.

Written as DNA, the CDR3 is TGTGCCAGCAGAGGACAGAACTACGAGCAGTACTTC. Amino acid sequence: CASRGQNYEQYF. V usage is TRBV11-2 and J usage is TRBJ2-7; perhaps TRBD1 as D (6 bases). V lost 6 bases and J lost 3, with 9 bases in between. The V gene's germline CDR1 is SGHAT and CDR2 FQNNGV. The CDR3 runs 12 residues.

The J gene is TRBJ1-4, the V gene TRBV29-1, with D maybe TRBD1 (6 bases). V lost 7 bases and J 8 bases, leaving 23 bases between the germline ends. Looked up from germline, CDR1 is SQVTM and CDR2 is ANQGSEA. CDR3 size: 15 residues. The DNA of the CDR3 is TGCAGCGCTCCCATTCGGGGCACAGGGAGAGAAAAACTGTTTTTT. Translation gives CSAPIRGTGREKLFF. The complete variable domain, with remaining parts taken from reference TRBV29-1 and TRBJ1-4, reads SAVISQKPSRDICQRGTSLTIQCQVDSQVTMMFWYRQQPGQSLTLIATANQGSEATYESGFVIDKFPISRPNLTFSTLTVSNMSPEDSSIYLCSAPIRGTGREKLFFGSGTQLSVL.

The V gene is TRBV20-1, the J gene TRBJ2-5; TRBD1 matches 8 bases. The germline V gene encodes CDR1 DFQATT and CDR2 SNEGSKA (reference sequence). Trimming cost V 5 bases and J 11 bases; bases outside gene matches: 19. The CDR3 has 15 amino acids. The CDR3 sequence: CSAGTNGQGRREQYF. The CDR3 DNA sequence: TGCAGTGCTGGCACGAACGGACAGGGCAGGAGGGAGCAGTACTTC.

Regarding this clonotype: Given a much more abundant clone one base away, this may be a read error. CDR3 sequence (DNA): TGTGCCGCCTCATCGACTAACGGATACACAGATACGCAGTATTTT. This translates into CAASSTNGYTDTQYF. This sequence joins TRBV10-3 and TRBJ2-3, with a weak D call TRBD2 (5 bases). CDR3 length equals 15 residues. The V end lost 11 bases, the J end lost 2 bases, and 20 bases lay between the germline ends. Germline V CDR1 and CDR2: ENHRY, SYGVKD.

The V and J genes are TRBV5-1 and TRBJ1-2, with unresolved D. The CDR3 sequence is 12 residues long. Trimming cost V 1 base and J 8 bases, with 9 bases left between them. The germline gives CDR1 SGHRS, CDR2 YFSETQ. CDR3 sequence reads: CASSLNKNGYTF. The CDR3, as DNA: TGCGCCAGCAGCTTGAACAAAAACGGCTACACCTTC.

This clonotype was found many times. The chain combines TRBV29-1 with TRBJ2-1; unclear D gene. CDR3 length: 15 residues. CDR1 is SQVTM and CDR2 is ANQGSEA in the germline V gene. This CDR3 reads CSSDGSSSTYNEQFF. CDR3 nucleotides: TGCAGTTCGGACGGCTCAAGCTCGACCTACAATGAGCAGTTCTTC.

The chain joins TRBV12-3 or TRBV12-4 to TRBJ1-5; D is unclear. The CDR3 totals 14 residues. The germline V and J ends were trimmed by 4 bases and 1 base, with 8 bases remaining between them. This chain's CDR3 is CASSYGVSNQPQHF. The CDR3 nucleotides are TGTGCCAGCAGTTATGGGGTGAGCAATCAGCCCCAGCATTTT.

This clonotype was counted many times. A read error may produce the germline difference seen at one junction end. This rearrangement joins TRBV20-1 to TRBJ1-2, with 7 bases aligning to TRBD1. This CDR3 has 11 residues. Germline V CDR1 and CDR2: DFQATT, SNEGSKA (reference sequence). In DNA, the CDR3 is TGCAGTGCTGGAGACAGGGACGACTACACCTTC. It specifies CSAGDRDDYTF.

The rearrangement uses TRBV7-9 and TRBJ1-2; D unclear. The CDR3 consists of 14 residues. Trimming shortened V by 1 base and J by 5 bases, and 11 bases separated the two germline ends. CDR1 is SEHNR and CDR2 is FQNEAQ in the germline V gene (reference sequence). Here the CDR3 reads CASSLDNRRYGYTF. The DNA of the CDR3 is TGTGCCAGCAGCTTAGACAACCGAAGATATGGCTACACCTTC.